The 32 T cell receptor beta chains below come from one sample, sequenced in a study of regulatory T cells in long-lasting Graves disease (dated by TCRdb to about 2021). Interpreted using the paper, the time point label stands for: newly diagnosed GD, antithyroid drugs for less than 3 months. For both TCR sequencing and RNA sequencing, RNA was extracted from PBMCs using TRIzol. Library preparation employed multiplex PCR. Sequencing took place on an Illumina HiSeq 4000. To build TCR beta libraries, CDR3 regions were amplified by Arm-PCR using iRepertoire HTBI primers. The public reads were reanalyzed by TCRdb: fastp trimming at Q25, MiXCR alignment, in-frame beta chains only. Rows with a matching CDR3 protein are joined into one entry that keeps the most common DNA and genes. The sample table lists a few hundred thousand distinct CDR3 sequences, over 15% of them with a count of one. The top ten clones comprise about 23% of the sample.

The same data also went into a second study, on T cells in Graves' hyperthyroidism and ophthalmopathy.

The sample consisted of peripheral blood mononuclear cells (PBMCs), taken at new diagnosis, from a patient treated with antithyroid drugs. The receptors shown here come from a woman younger than 35 with Graves disease. Donor details come from another sample of the same person, matched by shared clones.

The V call is TRBV29-1, the J call TRBJ2-4; tentative D call: TRBD2 (6 bases). Looked up from germline, CDR1 is SQVTM and CDR2 is ANQGSEA. Trimming cost V 4 bases and J 3 bases, with 13 bases left between them. The CDR3 contains 14 residues. The CDR3, as DNA: TGCAGCGTTGCCGGTGGGGGAGGCAAAAACATTCAGTACTTC. Translated: CSVAGGGGKNIQYF.

This clonotype was detected only a few times. The V and J genes are TRBV5-1 and TRBJ2-1, with 10 bases identical to TRBD2. With V trimmed by 4 bases and J by 1 base, 2 bases remained unmatched. CDR3 length: 15 amino acids. Per the germline V gene, CDR1 is SGHRS and CDR2 is YFSETQ. This CDR3 reads CASSTTSGSYNEQFF. Written as DNA, the CDR3 is TGCGCCAGCAGCACGACTAGCGGGTCCTACAATGAGCAGTTCTTC.

The sample holds many counts of this clonotype. The genes are TRBV6-9 and TRBJ1-1, with 9 nucleotides matching TRBD1. Germline CDR1 MNHGY, CDR2 SVAAGI. V trimming: 4 bases; J trimming: 7 bases; junction bases outside the gene matches: 10. This CDR3 has 15 amino acids. The CDR3 DNA sequence: TGTGCCAGCAGTTCGCCCGGGACAGGGTTCGGTGAAGCTTTCTTT. This translates into CASSSPGTGFGEAFF.

Comment on this clonotype: A much larger clone lies one base from this, so it may be a read error. The J gene is TRBJ2-5, the V gene TRBV12-3 or TRBV12-4, with TRBD2 matching over 9 bases. This CDR3 is built from 14 residues. Losses at the gene ends were 3 bases for V and 6 bases for J; bases not matched to a gene: 5. CDR3 bases: TGTGCCAGCAGTTTTTCGACTAGCGGTCAGACCCAGTACTTC. This encodes CASSFSTSGQTQYF.

Details on this clonotype: Germline and junction disagree at one end, which may indicate a read error. The gene calls are TRBV5-1 and TRBJ2-6; tentative D call: TRBD2 (7 bases). This CDR3 contains 16 residues. CDR1 and CDR2 from the germline V gene are SGHRS and YFSETQ. The CDR3 DNA follows: TGCGCCAGCGGCTTGGAGGGGGGGGCTGGGGCCAACGTCCTGACTTTC. This encodes CASGLEGGAGANVLTF.

This clonotype has at least ten counts. V is TRBV3-1 and J is TRBJ1-1; 7 bases are a match to TRBD1. The germline CDR1 and CDR2 sequences are LGHDT and YNNKEL (reference sequence). Trimming removed 5 bases from V and 1 base from J; junction bases left unmatched: 4. The CDR3 has 14 residues. The CDR3 nucleotides are TGTGCCAGCAGCGACGGGACAGCGAACACTGAAGCTTTCTTT. This sequence encodes CASSDGTANTEAFF.

The chain recombines TRBV7-3 with TRBJ2-2; D is ambiguous. V was pared by 3 bases and J by 6 bases, with 14 bases between. Germline V lookup: CDR1 SGHTA, CDR2 FQGTGA. This CDR3 has 15 amino acids. The CDR3 DNA sequence: TGTGCCAGCAGCTTGGGGATAGGGCTACCCGGGGAGCTGTTTTTT. This codes for CASSLGIGLPGELFF.

This clonotype occurred many times. The chain links TRBV20-1 to TRBJ2-4; the D gene is possibly TRBD2 (5 bases). CDR3 length: 13 residues. Germline values: CDR1 DFQATT, CDR2 SNEGSKA (reference sequence). Trimming removed 6 bases from V and 0 bases from J, with 9 bases in between. CDR3 DNA sequence: TGCAGTGCCAAAGCGGAAGCCAAAAACATTCAGTACTTC. This encodes CSAKAEAKNIQYF.

This chain links TRBV20-1 with TRBJ2-1; no firm D call. Germline V lookup: CDR1 DFQATT, CDR2 SNEGSKA (reference sequence). The V end lost 4 bases, the J end lost 13 bases, and 11 bases lay between the germline ends. CDR3 size: 10 residues. The CDR3 region has the DNA TGCAGTGCTAACACCCCTAAACAGTTCTTC. Translated, it gives CSANTPKQFF.

There are a few counts of this clonotype. V is TRBV10-3 and J is TRBJ1-4, with D unclear. This CDR3 has 15 residues. V dropped 2 bases and J dropped 4 bases, with 11 bases sitting between them. CDR1 ENHRY and CDR2 SYGVKD come from the germline V gene. The CDR3 loop is CAISERLRGNEKLFF. CDR3 DNA sequence: TGTGCCATCAGTGAGCGGTTACGGGGTAATGAAAAACTGTTTTTT.

This clonotype was picked up many times. The rearrangement uses TRBV12-3 or TRBV12-4 and TRBJ1-5, with 7 bases fitting TRBD1. Unmatched junction bases numbered 9, after V lost 6 bases and J lost 4 bases. CDR3 size: 15 residues. CDR3 DNA sequence: TGTGCCAGCAGCCAAACTGGGGACAGAAATCAGCCCCAGCATTTT. This translates into CASSQTGDRNQPQHF.

This clonotype came up many times. The chain joins TRBV11-2 to TRBJ2-7; D not certain. CDR3 length equals 14 residues. Germline CDR1 reads SGHAT; CDR2 reads FQNNGV. Between the trimmed V and J ends, which lost 8 bases and 2 bases, there was a span of 16 bases. The CDR3 is CASAETSRPYEQYF. Here the CDR3 DNA reads TGTGCCAGCGCAGAGACCAGCCGTCCCTACGAGCAGTACTTC.

A note on this clonotype: The junction and the germline gene differ at one end; a read error may be behind it. The chain recombines TRBV20-1 with TRBJ2-5; 8 positions match TRBD1. Germline V gene sequence: CDR1 DFQATT, CDR2 SNEGSKA (reference sequence). This CDR3 contains 13 residues. CDR3 DNA sequence: TGCAGTGCCCTCCCAGGGGGCCAAGAGACCCAGTGCTTC. Its translation: CSALPGGQETQCF.

This clonotype was seen repeatedly, ten times or more. V is TRBV12-3 or TRBV12-4 and J is TRBJ2-1; 12 nucleotides agree with TRBD1. The V gene end was trimmed by 4 bases and the J gene end by 10 bases; junction bases not matched to a gene: 8. CDR3 length: 15 residues. CDR3 sequence: CASSSPGTGGREQFF. CDR3 nucleotide sequence: TGTGCCAGCAGTTCCCCCGGGACAGGGGGCCGGGAGCAGTTCTTC.

This clonotype appeared many times. The chain carries TRBV27 and TRBJ2-7; D may be TRBD1 (5 bases). The CDR3 runs to 13 residues. Per the germline V gene, CDR1 is MNHEY and CDR2 is SMNVEV (reference sequence). V lost 4 bases to trimming and J lost 1 base, with 8 bases between them. CDR3 sequence (DNA): TGTGCCAGCAGTTCCCGACAGTCCTACGAGCAGTACTTC. The encoded protein is CASSSRQSYEQYF.

This clonotype was observed many times. The V and J genes are TRBV20-1 and TRBJ2-1, with 7 bases that match TRBD1. The germline gives CDR1 DFQATT, CDR2 SNEGSKA (reference sequence). This CDR3 is 11 amino acids long. After removal of 5 bases from V and 6 bases from J, the junction contained 1 base not matched to a gene. The CDR3 DNA is TGCAGTGCTGACAGGGTCAATGAGCAGTTCTTC. Its translation: CSADRVNEQFF.

Written as DNA, the CDR3 is TGTGCCAGCAGCGCAAACAGGGGAGGGAACACTGAAGCTTTCTTT. Amino acids: CASSANRGGNTEAFF. The rearrangement joins TRBV3-1 to TRBJ1-1; 7 nucleotides align to TRBD1. CDR1 is LGHDT, CDR2 YNNKEL, per germline (reference sequence). This CDR3 spans 15 amino acids. The V segment lost 5 bases and the J segment 1 base; nucleotides outside the gene matches: 7. Complete variable domain (other parts from reference TRBV3-1 and TRBJ1-1): DTAVSQTPKYLVTQMGNDKSIKCEQNLGHDTMYWYKQDSKKFLKIMFSYNNKELIINETVPNRFSPKSPDKAHLNLHINSLELGDSAVYFCASSANRGGNTEAFFGQGTRLTVV.

This chain joins TRBV7-9 and TRBJ1-6; TRBD1 agrees at 7 bases. The trim removed 8 bases at V and 10 bases at J, leaving 14 bases unmatched. The CDR3 contains 15 residues. Germline-derived CDR1 and CDR2 are SEHNR and FQNEAQ (reference sequence). The CDR3 bases are TGTGCCAGCGCCTTGGCGCACAGGGGAGGATCACCCCTCCACTTT. This encodes CASALAHRGGSPLHF.

The chain links TRBV4-3 to TRBJ1-2, with D perhaps matching TRBD1 (5 bases). The CDR3 contains 16 residues. The germline CDR1 and CDR2 sequences are LGHNA and YSLEER. Between the trimmed V and J ends, which lost 1 base and 8 bases, there was a span of 20 bases. CDR3 sequence (DNA): TGCGCCAGCAGCCAAGCCAGGGCAGGGTCCCTGGGGGGCTACACCTTC. As protein: CASSQARAGSLGGYTF.

The chain carries TRBV20-1 and TRBJ1-3, with TRBD1 as a possible D gene (5 bases). Germline V gene lookup returns CDR1 DFQATT and CDR2 SNEGSKA (reference sequence). The CDR3 is made up of 14 amino acids. Between the trimmed V and J ends, which lost 6 bases and 0 bases, there was a span of 12 bases. The CDR3 DNA reads TGCAGTGCGGAGCGGGGGAGCTCTGGAAACACCATATATTTT. Translated, it gives CSAERGSSGNTIYF.

This clonotype was observed at least ten times. The rearrangement uses TRBV6-1 and TRBJ1-1; D ambiguous. Germline V gene data show CDR1 as MNHNS and CDR2 as SASEGT. Trimming cost V 8 bases and J 1 base, with 11 bases left between them. The CDR3 spans 13 residues. The CDR3 loop reads CASSWAENTEAFF. CDR3 nucleotides: TGTGCCAGCTCTTGGGCGGAGAACACTGAAGCTTTCTTT.

V and J are TRBV28 and TRBJ1-2; D unclear. V lost 8 bases and J 6 bases, leaving 16 bases between the germline ends. This CDR3 contains 13 residues. Germline V gene lookup returns CDR1 MDHEN and CDR2 SYDVKM. CDR3 coding DNA: TGTGCCAGCGTAAGGATCCTCCGAGATGGCTACACCTTC. Protein: CASVRILRDGYTF.

V usage is TRBV6-2 or TRBV6-3 and J usage is TRBJ2-2; 7 bases line up with TRBD1. Germline CDR1 MNHEY, CDR2 SVGEGT. V gave up 2 bases and J gave up 5 bases; unmatched junction bases: 8. CDR3 length: 16 amino acids. The CDR3 coding sequence is TGTGCCAGCAGTTACCCTCAGGGGGATCTGACCGGGGAGCTGTTTTTT. Protein sequence: CASSYPQGDLTGELFF.

This clonotype was seen a handful of times. The genes are TRBV12-3 or TRBV12-4 and TRBJ2-7, with TRBD1 identical over 9 bases. The CDR3 has 15 amino acids. J gave up 4 bases and V 2 bases, and 6 bases lay outside the gene matches. Here the CDR3 reads CASSLSGQGLYEQYF. CDR3 bases: TGTGCCAGCAGTTTATCCGGACAGGGGCTTTACGAGCAGTACTTC.

The chain has TRBV10-2 and TRBJ1-1; 12 bases align to TRBD1. The V gene end was trimmed by 4 bases and the J gene end by 1 base; junction bases not matched to a gene: 4. CDR3 length equals 16 residues. CDR1 is WSHSY, CDR2 SAAADI, per germline. CDR3 protein: CASSGGQGAGNTEAFF. CDR3 coding DNA: TGCGCCAGCAGTGGGGGACAGGGGGCGGGGAACACTGAAGCTTTCTTT.

Many counts were recorded for this clonotype. The CDR3 spells CASSSPTGHQTKNIQYF. In DNA, the CDR3 is TGTGCCAGCAGTTCTCCGACAGGACACCAAACAAAAAACATTCAGTACTTC. The V and J genes are TRBV27 and TRBJ2-4, with D maybe TRBD1 (6 bases). The CDR3 spans 17 residues. Per the germline V gene, CDR1 is MNHEY and CDR2 is SMNVEV (reference sequence). Trimming stripped 4 bases from V and 4 bases from J, with 20 bases between.

This clonotype was recorded a few times. This chain uses TRBV7-6 with TRBJ2-5; D unclear. The CDR3 runs to 14 residues. Trimming removed 4 bases at V and 2 bases at J, with 11 bases between. Germline loops: CDR1 SGHVS, CDR2 FNYEAQ. CDR3: CASSSDWVQETQYF. The CDR3 DNA reads as TGTGCCAGCAGCTCCGACTGGGTACAAGAGACCCAGTACTTC.

This clonotype was found a few times. This sequence joins TRBV4-3 and TRBJ2-3, with TRBD1 matching over 8 bases. CDR1 and CDR2 from the germline V gene are LGHNA and YSLEER. V lost 4 bases, J lost 2 bases, and 5 bases stayed unmatched. The CDR3 length is 15 residues. The CDR3 reads CASSPDRDFTDTQYF. The CDR3 region has the DNA TGCGCCAGCAGCCCGGACAGGGACTTCACAGATACGCAGTATTTT.

At least ten counts were recorded for this clonotype. The genes are TRBV6-1 and TRBJ2-5, with TRBD1 matching 8 bases. There are 19 residues in the CDR3. The germline CDR1 and CDR2 sequences are MNHNS and SASEGT. J was trimmed by 1 base and V by 6 bases; bases with no gene match: 19. The CDR3 DNA reads as TGTGCCAGCAGACTACTCGGACAGGGTGGAGTAGCGCTCCAAGAGACCCAGTACTTC. Translating it yields CASRLLGQGGVALQETQYF.

The J gene is TRBJ2-2, the V gene TRBV5-6; tentatively, D is TRBD2 (6 bases). Germline CDR1 and CDR2: SGHDT and YYEEEE. The CDR3 spans 16 residues. V was shortened by 0 bases and J by 4 bases, with 13 bases between the two germline ends. CDR3 residues: CASSLEVAAITGELFF. CDR3 coding DNA: TGTGCCAGCAGCTTGGAAGTAGCGGCAATCACCGGGGAGCTGTTTTTT.

This clonotype has ten or more counts. The chain couples TRBV20-1 to TRBJ2-5; 9 bases match TRBD2. This CDR3 is 16 amino acids long. The junction had 12 bases not matched to a gene; V was cut back by 3 bases and J by 4 bases. Germline loops: CDR1 DFQATT, CDR2 SNEGSKA (reference sequence). The CDR3 sequence is CSASAREGGIRETQYF. The CDR3 region has the DNA TGCAGTGCTAGCGCGCGGGAGGGGGGCATACGAGAGACCCAGTACTTC.

This clonotype was counted only a few times. The CDR3 is CASSLSGTSAYEQYF. As DNA, the CDR3 is TGTGCCAGCAGTTTATCTGGGACTAGCGCATACGAGCAGTACTTC. The chain is built from TRBV27 and TRBJ2-7; 10 bases map to TRBD2. The CDR3 loop spans 15 amino acids. The germline V gene encodes CDR1 MNHEY and CDR2 SMNVEV (reference sequence). J gave up 4 bases and V 0 bases, and 3 bases lay outside the gene matches.